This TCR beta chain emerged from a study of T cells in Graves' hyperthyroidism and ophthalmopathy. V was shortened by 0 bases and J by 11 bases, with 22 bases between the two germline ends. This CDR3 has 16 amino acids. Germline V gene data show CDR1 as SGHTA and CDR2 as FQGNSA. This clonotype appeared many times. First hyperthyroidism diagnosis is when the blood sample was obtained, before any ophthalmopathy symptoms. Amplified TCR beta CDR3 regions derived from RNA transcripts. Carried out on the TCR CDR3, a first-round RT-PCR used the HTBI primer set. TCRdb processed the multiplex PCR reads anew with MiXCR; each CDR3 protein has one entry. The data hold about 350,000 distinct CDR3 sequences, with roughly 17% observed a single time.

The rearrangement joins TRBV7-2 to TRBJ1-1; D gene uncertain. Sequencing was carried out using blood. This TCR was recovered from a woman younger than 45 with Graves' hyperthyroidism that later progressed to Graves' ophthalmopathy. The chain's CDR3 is CASSLASGGNARAAFF. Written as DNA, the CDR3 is TGTGCCAGCAGCTTAGCGTCGGGTGGGAACGCGCGGGCTGCTTTCTTT.